The present entry profiles one TCR beta chain with its context. Assay: immunoSEQ multiplex PCR; the TCRdb copy retains only in-frame clones and omits some. Counted here are approximately 100,000 clones, about 91% occurring once; the ten biggest clones make up 0.45% to 0.55%. Trimming at V came to 4 bases and at J to 5 bases, leaving 4 bases not matched to a gene. The CDR3 loop spans 14 amino acids. Germline assignment: CDR1 SEHNR and CDR2 FQNEAQ (reference sequence). The data were taken from a study of OX40 agonist ivuxolimab in advanced cancers. The sequences come from CD4+ or CD8+ T cells sorted from blood, collected in a trial of the OX40 agonist ivuxolimab. The rearrangement joins TRBV7-9 to TRBJ1-4; 7 positions agree with TRBD1. The source of this sequence is an adult with an advanced solid tumor such as melanoma, head and neck, liver or kidney cancer. CDR3 DNA: TGTGCCAGCAGCTCGACAGGGCCCAATGAAAAACTGTTTTTT. Translated: CASSSTGPNEKLFF.